This T cell receptor (beta chain) was sequenced during a study of blood T cell repertoires in COVID-19 (dated by TCRdb to 2020 to 2022). At the level of the whole study: Samples covering the acute and convalescent phases of COVID-19 were provided by collaborators in the United States, Italy and Spain. Deeply sampled blood TCRbeta repertoires from subjects exposed to, actively infected with, or recovered from COVID-19 were included in the dataset. The repertoires were made available in a free public database intended to serve as a resource for research on the immune response to SARS-CoV-2. The prospective study material was composed of cDNA or gDNA derived from T cells, B-cell-depleted T cells, or PBMCs. The sample metadata nearly always contained a de-identified subject ID, COVID-19 status, age in years and sex. Samples came from the ongoing ImmuneRACE study (first 160 participants) plus 1,254 subjects from 6 global collaborators. Where available, HLA class I and class II types were obtained from metadata supplied by the sample provider rather than from assay-based typing.

A note on this clone: This receptor's antigen is unknown. The junction departs from the called germline gene at one end, perhaps through a read error.

One collaborating source in Seattle enrolled patients during active infection and followed them longitudinally through the course of disease. The collaborating institutions used their own protocols to collect whole blood in K2EDTA tubes. For TCRbeta analysis, collaborators shipped samples in one of three forms: frozen whole blood, isolated PBMCs, or DNA extracted from either of those sample types. Overall results and qualifications from the work: How much clinical and demographic metadata was included differed by source and by participant, and the metadata was provided uncurated.

The immunoSEQ Assay, a bias-controlled multiplex PCR, was used to amplify TCRbeta CDR3 regions from genomic DNA. In the original analysis: Within the assay, amplification of reference gene primers was used to estimate how many nucleated cells each sample contained. To quantify the absolute abundance of each unique TCRbeta CDR3 rearrangement, sequence reads were collapsed and filtered. For each sample, productive Simpson clonality was calculated as the square root of Simpson's diversity index over productive rearrangements. Drawn from immuneACCESS, this table holds only the in-frame rearrangements with V and J called that TCRdb kept. Clones are partly lost; checked studies trace under half to an unresolved V gene and leave the rest unexplained. V, J and clone size are those of that table, while D and trimming were read from the DNA. In all, the sample holds 310,000 or so clones, and roughly 89% of those were seen once. The leading ten clones occupy approximately 10% of the sample.

The sequenced sample consisted of peripheral blood. The sequence was collected from a man aged 25 to 40 with COVID-19, enrolled during active disease.

The CDR3 loop reads CASSLHGYGQYF. The DNA sequence is TGTGCCAGCAGCTTGCATGGTTACGGGCAGTACTTC. The chain couples TRBV5-4 to TRBJ2-7; the D gene lacks a confident call. From its cysteine to its phenylalanine, the CDR3 spans 12 amino acids. Only the CDR3 portion is preserved as DNA: 36 bases, with reading frame beginning at the first base. In the germline V gene (reference sequence), CDR1 corresponds to SGHNT and CDR2 to YYREEE.